A selection of T cell receptor beta chains follows, all from one sample in a study of control samples from healthy donors and cancer patients. Profiled with immunoSEQ multiplex PCR; TCRdb holds only in-frame clones, not every one. This repertoire shows roughly 100,000 clones, around 90% found once; its top ten account for around an eighth. Sample: blood. All receptors derive from a man aged 30 to 39 in good health. CDR3s include the opening cysteine and the closing phenylalanine or tryptophan.

TRBV7-2,CASSFYMSTDTQYF
TRBV2,CASGGDQGNEQFF
TRBV7-2,CASSASGTLETQYF
TRBV18,CASSPVLGLGYGYTF
TRBV4-3,CASSRGTDGNTIYF
TRBV28,CASSLTDRVLSKTGELFF
TRBV3-1/TRBV3-2,CASSQGLGNYNEQFF
TRBV29-1,CSVAPIGQGADGELFF
TRBV27,CASSLKVYTEAFF
TRBV3-1/TRBV3-2,CASSPRSTGGRSPLHF
TRBV7-3,CASSPPNKKNTGELFF
TRBV27,CASSVLGWDTDTQYF
TRBV28,CASSSQGFTEAFF
TRBV12-3/TRBV12-4,CASSQDRQTQYF
TRBV7-9,CASSPYGTGHSNQPQHF
TRBV18,CASSKAGPNNEQFF